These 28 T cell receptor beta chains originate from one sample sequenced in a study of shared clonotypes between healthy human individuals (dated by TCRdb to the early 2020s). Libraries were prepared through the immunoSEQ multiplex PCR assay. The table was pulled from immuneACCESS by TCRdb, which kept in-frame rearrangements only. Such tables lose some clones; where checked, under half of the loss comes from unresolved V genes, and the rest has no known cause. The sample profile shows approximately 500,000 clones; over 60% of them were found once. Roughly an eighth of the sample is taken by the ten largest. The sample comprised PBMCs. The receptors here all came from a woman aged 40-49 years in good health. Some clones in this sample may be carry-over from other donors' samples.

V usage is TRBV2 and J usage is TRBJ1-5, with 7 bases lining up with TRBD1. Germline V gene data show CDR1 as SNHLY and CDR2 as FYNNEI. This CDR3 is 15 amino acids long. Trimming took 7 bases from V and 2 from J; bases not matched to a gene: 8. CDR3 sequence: CASKRPGGGNQPQHF. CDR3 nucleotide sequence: TGTGCCAGCAAACGACCAGGGGGGGGCAATCAGCCCCAGCATTTT.

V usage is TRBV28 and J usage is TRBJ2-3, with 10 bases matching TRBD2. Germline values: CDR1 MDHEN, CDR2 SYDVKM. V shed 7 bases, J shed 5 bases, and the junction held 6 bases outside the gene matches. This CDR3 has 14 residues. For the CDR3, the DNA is TGTGCCAGCACCTCAAGCGGGAGGGGAGATACGCAGTATTTT. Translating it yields CASTSSGRGDTQYF.

Here the CDR3 DNA reads TGTGCCAGCAGTTTAAGACAGGGGGACTATGGCTACACCTTC. Encoded protein: CASSLRQGDYGYTF. The genes are TRBV27 and TRBJ1-2; TRBD1 matches 9 bases. This CDR3 is built from 14 residues. Germline-derived CDR1 and CDR2 are MNHEY and SMNVEV (reference sequence). The J segment lost 3 bases and the V segment lost 2 bases, leaving 1 base of the junction unmatched.

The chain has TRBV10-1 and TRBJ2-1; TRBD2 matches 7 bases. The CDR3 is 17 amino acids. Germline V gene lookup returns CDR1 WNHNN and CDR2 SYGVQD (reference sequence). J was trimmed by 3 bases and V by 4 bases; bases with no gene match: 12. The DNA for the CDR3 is TGCGCCAGCAGTGTTCGCGAAAGCGGGATAAACTACAATGAGCAGTTCTTC. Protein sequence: CASSVRESGINYNEQFF.

The CDR3 region is CASSPRLSGMAYNEQFF. Written as DNA, the CDR3 is TGCGCCAGCAGCCCCCGCCTAAGCGGGATGGCCTACAATGAGCAGTTCTTC. The V and J genes are TRBV5-1 and TRBJ2-1, with 7 bases matching TRBD2. Germline CDR1 reads SGHRS; CDR2 reads YFSETQ. V was clipped by 4 bases and J by 2 bases; unmatched bases: 12. The CDR3 is 17 residues long.

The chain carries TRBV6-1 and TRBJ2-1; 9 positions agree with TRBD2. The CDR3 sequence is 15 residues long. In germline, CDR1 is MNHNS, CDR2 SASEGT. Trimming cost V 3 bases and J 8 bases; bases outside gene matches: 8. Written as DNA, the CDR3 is TGTGCCAGCAGTGACGACGCGGGAGGGCAGGATGAGCAGTTCTTC. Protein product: CASSDDAGGQDEQFF.

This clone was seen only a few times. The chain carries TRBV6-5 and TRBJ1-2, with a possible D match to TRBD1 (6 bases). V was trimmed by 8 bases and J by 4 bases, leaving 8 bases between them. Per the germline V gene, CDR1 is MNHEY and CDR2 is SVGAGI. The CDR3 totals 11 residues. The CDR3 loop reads CASGQTYGYTF. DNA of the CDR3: TGTGCCAGCGGACAGACCTATGGCTACACCTTC.

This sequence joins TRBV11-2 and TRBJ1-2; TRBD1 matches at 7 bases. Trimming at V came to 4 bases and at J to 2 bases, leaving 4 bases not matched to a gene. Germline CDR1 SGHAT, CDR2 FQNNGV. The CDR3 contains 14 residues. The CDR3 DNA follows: TGTGCCAGCAGCTCGACCAGGGGGAACTATGGCTACACCTTC. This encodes CASSSTRGNYGYTF.

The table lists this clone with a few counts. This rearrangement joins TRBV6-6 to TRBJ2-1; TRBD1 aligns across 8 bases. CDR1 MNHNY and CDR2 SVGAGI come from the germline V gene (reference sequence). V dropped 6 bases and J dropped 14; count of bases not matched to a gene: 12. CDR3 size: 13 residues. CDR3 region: CASRETDRGRKFF. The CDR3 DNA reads TGTGCCAGCAGGGAAACTGACAGGGGACGGAAGTTCTTC.

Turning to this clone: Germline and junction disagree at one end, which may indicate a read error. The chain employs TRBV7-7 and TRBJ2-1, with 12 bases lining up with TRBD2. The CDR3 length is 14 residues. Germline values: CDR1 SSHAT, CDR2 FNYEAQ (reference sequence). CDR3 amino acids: CASSPTSGSFEQFF. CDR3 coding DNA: TGTGCTAGCAGCCCGACTAGCGGGAGTTTTGAGCAGTTCTTC.

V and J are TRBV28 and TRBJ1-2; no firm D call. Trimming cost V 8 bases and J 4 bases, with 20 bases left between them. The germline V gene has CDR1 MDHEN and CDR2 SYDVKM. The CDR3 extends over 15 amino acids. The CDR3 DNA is TGTGCCAGCGGCTCCCCAGGAGGGATGGGCTATGGCTACACCTTC. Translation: CASGSPGGMGYGYTF.

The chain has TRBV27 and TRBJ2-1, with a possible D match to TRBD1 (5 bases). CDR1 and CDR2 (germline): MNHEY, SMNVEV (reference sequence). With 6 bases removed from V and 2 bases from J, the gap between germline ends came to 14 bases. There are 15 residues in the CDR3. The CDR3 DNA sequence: TGTGCCAGCAGCACCGACAGCCCTCCCTACAATGAGCAGTTCTTC. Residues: CASSTDSPPYNEQFF.

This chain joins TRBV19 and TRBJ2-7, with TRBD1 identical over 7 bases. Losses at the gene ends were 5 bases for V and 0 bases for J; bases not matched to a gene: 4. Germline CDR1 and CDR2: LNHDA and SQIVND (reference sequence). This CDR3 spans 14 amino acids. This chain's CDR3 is CASSQTGASYEQYF. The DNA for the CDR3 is TGTGCCAGTAGTCAAACAGGGGCCTCCTACGAGCAGTACTTC. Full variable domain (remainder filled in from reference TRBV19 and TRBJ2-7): DGGITQSPKYLFRKEGQNVTLSCEQNLNHDAMYWYRQDPGQGLRLIYYSQIVNDFQKGDIAEGYSVSREKKESFPLTVTSAQKNPTAFYLCASSQTGASYEQYFGPGTRLTVT.

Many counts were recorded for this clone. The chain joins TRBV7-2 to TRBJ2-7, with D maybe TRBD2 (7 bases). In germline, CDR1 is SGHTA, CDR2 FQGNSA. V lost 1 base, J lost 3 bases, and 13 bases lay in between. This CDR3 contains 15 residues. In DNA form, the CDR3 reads TGTGCCAGCAGCTTAGGGGGGGGCGGAGGCTACGAGCAGTACTTC. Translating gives CASSLGGGGGYEQYF.

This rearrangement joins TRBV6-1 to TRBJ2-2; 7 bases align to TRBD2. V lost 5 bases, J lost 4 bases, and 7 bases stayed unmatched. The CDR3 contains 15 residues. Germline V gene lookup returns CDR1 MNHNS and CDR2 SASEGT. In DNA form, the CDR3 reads TGTGCCAGCAGTACACCGGGACTATTCACCGGGGAGCTGTTTTTT. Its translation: CASSTPGLFTGELFF.

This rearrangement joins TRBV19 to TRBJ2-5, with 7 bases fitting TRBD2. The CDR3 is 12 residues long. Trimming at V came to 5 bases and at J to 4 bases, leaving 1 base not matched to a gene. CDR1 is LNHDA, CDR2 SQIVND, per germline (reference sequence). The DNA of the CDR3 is TGTGCCAGTAGTTCGGGGGGAGAGACCCAGTACTTC. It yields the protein CASSSGGETQYF.

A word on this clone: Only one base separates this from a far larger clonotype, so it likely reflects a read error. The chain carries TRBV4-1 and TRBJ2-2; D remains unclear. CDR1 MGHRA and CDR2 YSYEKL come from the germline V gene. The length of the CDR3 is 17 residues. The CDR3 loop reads CASSQEVRVGFTEELFF. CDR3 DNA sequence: TGCGCCAGCAGCCAAGAGGTTCGGGTCGGGTTCACCGAGGAGCTGTTTTTT.

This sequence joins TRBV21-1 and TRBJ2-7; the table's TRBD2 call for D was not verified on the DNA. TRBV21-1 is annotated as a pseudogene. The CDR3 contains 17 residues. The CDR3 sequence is CASSTVRSIRGNYEQYF. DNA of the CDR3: TGTGCCAGCAGCACAGTACGGTCTATACGCGGAAACTACGAGCAGTACTTC.

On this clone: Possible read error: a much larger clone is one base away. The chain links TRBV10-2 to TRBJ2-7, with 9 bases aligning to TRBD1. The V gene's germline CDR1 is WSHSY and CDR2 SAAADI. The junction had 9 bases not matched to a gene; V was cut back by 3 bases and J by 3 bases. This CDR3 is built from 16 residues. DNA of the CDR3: TGCGCCAGCAGTGACCCCTCCGGGACAGGGTTCTACGAGCAGTACTTC. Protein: CASSDPSGTGFYEQYF.

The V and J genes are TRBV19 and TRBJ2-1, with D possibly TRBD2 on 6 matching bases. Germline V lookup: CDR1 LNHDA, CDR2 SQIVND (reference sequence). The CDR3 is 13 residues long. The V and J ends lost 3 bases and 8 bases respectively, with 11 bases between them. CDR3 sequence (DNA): TGTGCCAGTAGTATCCGGGACTTCCATGAGCAGTTCTTC. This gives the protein CASSIRDFHEQFF.

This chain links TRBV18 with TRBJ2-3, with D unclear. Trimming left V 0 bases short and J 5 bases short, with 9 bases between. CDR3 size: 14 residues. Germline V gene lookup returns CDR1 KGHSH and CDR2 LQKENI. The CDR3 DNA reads TGTGCCAGCTCACCACCGGTAATGGGAGATACGCAGTATTTT. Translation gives CASSPPVMGDTQYF.

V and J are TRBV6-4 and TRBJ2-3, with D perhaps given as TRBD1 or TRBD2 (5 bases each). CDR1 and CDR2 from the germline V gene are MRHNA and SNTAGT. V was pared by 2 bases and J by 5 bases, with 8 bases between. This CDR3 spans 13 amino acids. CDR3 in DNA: TGTGCCAGCAGTGACGGGGACGTAGATACGCAGTATTTT. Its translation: CASSDGDVDTQYF.

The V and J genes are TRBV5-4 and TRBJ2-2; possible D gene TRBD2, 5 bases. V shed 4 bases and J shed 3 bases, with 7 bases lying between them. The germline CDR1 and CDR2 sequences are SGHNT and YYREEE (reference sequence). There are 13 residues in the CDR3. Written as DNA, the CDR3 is TGTGCCAGCAGCCCGGACTACACCGGGGAGCTGTTTTTT. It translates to CASSPDYTGELFF. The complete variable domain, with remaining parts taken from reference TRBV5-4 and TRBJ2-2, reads ETGVTQSPTHLIKTRGQQVTLRCSSQSGHNTVSWYQQALGQGPQFIFQYYREEENGRGNFPPRFSGLQFPNYSSELNVNALELDDSALYLCASSPDYTGELFFGEGSRLTVL.

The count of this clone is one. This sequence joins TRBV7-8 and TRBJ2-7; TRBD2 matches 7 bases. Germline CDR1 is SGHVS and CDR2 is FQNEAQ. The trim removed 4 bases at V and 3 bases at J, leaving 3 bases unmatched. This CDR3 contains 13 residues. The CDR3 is CASSSTSSYEQYF. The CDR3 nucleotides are TGTGCCAGCAGCTCGACTAGCAGCTACGAGCAGTACTTC.

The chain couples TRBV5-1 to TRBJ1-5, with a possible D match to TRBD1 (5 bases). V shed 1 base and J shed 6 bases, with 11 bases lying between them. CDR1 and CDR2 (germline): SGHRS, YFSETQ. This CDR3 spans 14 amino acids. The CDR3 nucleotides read TGCGCCAGCAGCTTGTTTTCCGGGGCTCAGCCCCAGCATTTT. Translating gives CASSLFSGAQPQHF.

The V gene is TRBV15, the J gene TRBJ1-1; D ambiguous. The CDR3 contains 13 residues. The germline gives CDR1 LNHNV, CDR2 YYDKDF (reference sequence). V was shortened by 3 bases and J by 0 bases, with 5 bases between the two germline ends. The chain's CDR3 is CATSRGMNTEAFF. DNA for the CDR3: TGTGCCACCAGCAGGGGCATGAACACTGAAGCTTTCTTT.

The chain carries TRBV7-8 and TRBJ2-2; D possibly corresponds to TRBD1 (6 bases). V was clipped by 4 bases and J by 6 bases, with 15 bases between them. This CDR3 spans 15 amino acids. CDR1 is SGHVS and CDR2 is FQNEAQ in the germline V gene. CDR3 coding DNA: TGTGCCAGCAGCTCACAGGGTAGATTCGCCGGGGAGCTGTTTTTT. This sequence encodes CASSSQGRFAGELFF.

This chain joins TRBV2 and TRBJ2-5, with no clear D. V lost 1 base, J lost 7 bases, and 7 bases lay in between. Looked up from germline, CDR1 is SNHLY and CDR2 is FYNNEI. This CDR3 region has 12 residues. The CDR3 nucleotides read TGTGCCAGCAGTGAAGGGCCAGCGACCCAGTACTTC. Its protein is CASSEGPATQYF.